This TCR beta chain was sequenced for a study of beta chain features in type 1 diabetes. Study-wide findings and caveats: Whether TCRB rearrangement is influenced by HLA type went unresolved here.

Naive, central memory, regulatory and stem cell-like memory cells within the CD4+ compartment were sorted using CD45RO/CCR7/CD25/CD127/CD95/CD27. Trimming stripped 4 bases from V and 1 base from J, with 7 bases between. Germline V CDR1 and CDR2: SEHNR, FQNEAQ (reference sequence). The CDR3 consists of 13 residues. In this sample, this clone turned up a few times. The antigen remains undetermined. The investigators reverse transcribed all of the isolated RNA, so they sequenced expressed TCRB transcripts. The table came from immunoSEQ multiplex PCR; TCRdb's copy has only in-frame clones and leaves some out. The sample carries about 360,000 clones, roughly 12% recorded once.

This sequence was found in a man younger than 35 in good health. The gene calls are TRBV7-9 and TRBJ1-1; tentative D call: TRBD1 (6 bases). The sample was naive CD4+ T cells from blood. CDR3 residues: CASSSDRNTEAFF. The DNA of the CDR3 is TGTGCCAGCAGCTCGGACAGGAACACTGAAGCTTTCTTT.